The 22 T cell receptor beta chains reported below all come from one sample, sequenced in a study of human T cells and chemical hapten exposure. Regarding time point: patch test 2, 6 weeks after DPC sensitization. The treatment: therapeutic diphenylcyclopropenone sensitization with weekly scalp DPC. Each CDR3 protein is one row after TCRdb ran MiXCR on the RACE reads. Altogether about 84,000 distinct CDR3 sequences are present, more than 8.5% being singletons, with the ten largest covering approximately 2.5%. The sequencing used whole blood, collected in connection with sensitization to the hapten diphenylcyclopropenone (DPC). These TCRs come from a woman under 40 with alopecia areata. Some clones in this sample may be carry-over from other donors' samples.

The sample holds many counts of this clonotype. This chain uses TRBV10-1 with TRBJ2-1; 7 bases fit TRBD2. The junction had 5 bases not matched to a gene; V was cut back by 0 bases and J by 6 bases. Germline V lookup: CDR1 WNHNN, CDR2 SYGVQD (reference sequence). CDR3 length: 15 amino acids. CDR3 region: CASSESVAGLNEQFF. The CDR3 DNA follows: TGCGCCAGCAGTGAGTCGGTAGCGGGCCTCAATGAGCAGTTCTTC.

This rearrangement joins TRBV29-1 to TRBJ2-5; 9 bases match TRBD2. The CDR3 spans 15 residues. With V trimmed by 4 bases and J by 5 bases, 11 bases remained unmatched. The germline V gene encodes CDR1 SQVTM and CDR2 ANQGSEA. Written as DNA, the CDR3 is TGCAGCGTTGCCGGGGGGCGGGAGGGCCTCGAGACCCAGTACTTC. Translation: CSVAGGREGLETQYF. Variable domain in full (rest from reference TRBV29-1 and TRBJ2-5): SAVISQKPSRDICQRGTSLTIQCQVDSQVTMMFWYRQQPGQSLTLIATANQGSEATYESGFVIDKFPISRPNLTFSTLTVSNMSPEDSSIYLCSVAGGREGLETQYFGPGTRLLVL.

This clonotype was recorded at least ten times. The chain is built from TRBV12-5 and TRBJ2-7, with 10 bases identical to TRBD1. The CDR3 has 15 amino acids. CDR1 and CDR2 (germline): LGHNT, FRNRAP. V trimming: 5 bases; J trimming: 5 bases; junction bases outside the gene matches: 9. The CDR3 DNA follows: TGTGCTAGTGGTAACCCCGGGACAGGGGTCGACGAGCAGTACTTC. Its protein is CASGNPGTGVDEQYF.

This clonotype has only a few counts. The chain couples TRBV6-5 to TRBJ1-1, with D unclear. The CDR3 contains 11 residues. CDR1 is MNHEY and CDR2 is SVGAGI in the germline V gene. Trimming shortened V by 8 bases and J by 8 bases, and 12 bases separated the two germline ends. The CDR3 protein is CASGRGSEAFF. CDR3 bases: TGTGCCAGCGGGCGAGGATCGGAAGCTTTCTTT.

Many counts were recorded for this clonotype. The chain employs TRBV5-4 and TRBJ2-7; D not resolved. CDR3 length equals 14 residues. Germline CDR1 and CDR2: SGHNT and YYREEE (reference sequence). Trimming left V 1 base short and J 0 bases short, with 8 bases between. The CDR3 nucleotides are TGTGCCAGCAGCTTGAGCCCGAGCTCCTACGAGCAGTACTTC. This encodes CASSLSPSSYEQYF.

This clonotype was seen many times. The CDR3, as DNA: TGTGCCAGCAGTTTATTGGGCGGGAATCAGCCCCAGCATTTT. As protein: CASSLLGGNQPQHF. The genes are TRBV28 and TRBJ1-5; D not resolved. Germline V gene lookup returns CDR1 MDHEN and CDR2 SYDVKM. The germline V and J ends were trimmed by 1 base and 4 bases, with 8 bases remaining between them. CDR3 length: 14 residues.

This clonotype was seen many times. The rearrangement uses TRBV27 and TRBJ1-5, with TRBD1 identical over 7 bases. The germline CDR1 and CDR2 sequences are MNHEY and SMNVEV (reference sequence). Losses at the gene ends were 8 bases for V and 2 bases for J; bases not matched to a gene: 3. This CDR3 is built from 13 residues. Here the CDR3 DNA reads TGTGCCAGCCGTGACAGGGGCAATCAGCCCCAGCATTTT. Encoded protein: CASRDRGNQPQHF.

This clonotype was found many times. This sequence joins TRBV9 and TRBJ2-7, with D uncertain. The CDR3 contains 17 residues. Germline V gene sequence: CDR1 SGDLS, CDR2 YYNGEE. V lost 4 bases and J lost 2, with 22 bases in between. The CDR3 DNA reads as TGTGCCAGCAGCCCGGAAGGCCAACGAGTATACGCCTACGAGCAGTACTTC. This translates into CASSPEGQRVYAYEQYF.

This clonotype was counted ten times or more. The chain employs TRBV12-3 or TRBV12-4 and TRBJ1-2; D remains unclear. The V end lost 5 bases, the J end lost 1 base, and 5 bases lay between the germline ends. The CDR3 covers 12 residues. The CDR3 is CASSHINYGYTF. CDR3 coding DNA: TGTGCCAGCAGTCATATTAACTATGGCTACACCTTC.

At least ten counts were recorded for this clonotype. The V gene is TRBV5-4, the J gene TRBJ2-1, with TRBD2 matching over 13 bases. CDR3 size: 19 residues. CDR1 and CDR2 from the germline V gene are SGHNT and YYREEE (reference sequence). Trimming cost V 0 bases and J 4 bases; bases outside gene matches: 10. In DNA, the CDR3 is TGTGCCAGCAGCTTGGGACGGGGACTAGCGGGAACCCGATACAATGAGCAGTTCTTC. Translating gives CASSLGRGLAGTRYNEQFF.

The CDR3 nucleotides read TGTGCCAGCAGTTACCCCACTGTAACCCAGCGGAGCGGCTACACCTTC. Its translation: CASSYPTVTQRSGYTF. The chain combines TRBV6-2 or TRBV6-3 with TRBJ1-2; D gene unclear. Germline assignment: CDR1 MNHEY and CDR2 SVGEGT. The V and J ends lost 2 bases and 8 bases respectively, with 21 bases between them. CDR3 length: 16 residues.

This clonotype appeared many times. The chain combines TRBV4-3 with TRBJ2-3, with 9 bases matching TRBD2. Germline lookup yields CDR1 LGHNA and CDR2 YSLEER. The V gene end was trimmed by 1 base and the J gene end by 4 bases; junction bases not matched to a gene: 3. The CDR3 contains 15 residues. The CDR3 coding sequence is TGCGCCAGCAGCCAAGCGGCGGGAGGGCCAGATACGCAGTATTTT. Its protein is CASSQAAGGPDTQYF.

The chain links TRBV10-2 to TRBJ2-3; D may be TRBD1 or TRBD2 (5 bases each). Trimming left V 2 bases short and J 4 bases short, with 13 bases between. From germline, CDR1 is WSHSY and CDR2 SAAADI. The CDR3 totals 15 residues. CDR3 DNA sequence: TGCGCCAGCAGTGAGGCGCTGAGGGGACCAGATACGCAGTATTTT. This translates into CASSEALRGPDTQYF.

This clonotype was picked up many times. J is TRBJ2-6 and V is TRBV7-9; D call uncertain. The CDR3 consists of 15 residues. Trimming took off 3 bases at V and 1 base at J, with 7 bases between the two ends. Germline CDR1 reads SEHNR; CDR2 reads FQNEAQ (reference sequence). The CDR3 bases are TGTGCCAGCAGCTTGGTGGAGTCTGGGGCCAACGTCCTGACTTTC. Translating it yields CASSLVESGANVLTF.

This clonotype has at least ten counts. The CDR3 spells CASSFRRGQGYNEQFF. CDR3 nucleotides: TGTGCCAGCAGCTTCAGGCGAGGACAGGGTTACAATGAGCAGTTCTTC. The chain has TRBV7-2 and TRBJ2-1, with 8 bases lining up with TRBD1. The CDR3 sequence is 16 residues long. Germline loops: CDR1 SGHTA, CDR2 FQGNSA. V lost 3 bases, J lost 4 bases, and 8 bases stayed unmatched.

This clonotype occurred many times. The J gene is TRBJ2-7, the V gene TRBV7-9; D ambiguous. The CDR3 loop spans 12 amino acids. Trimming cost V 1 base and J 3 bases, with 4 bases left between them. Germline V gene data show CDR1 as SEHNR and CDR2 as FQNEAQ (reference sequence). The CDR3 DNA is TGTGCCAGCAGCTTAGAGAGCTACGAGCAGTACTTC. It is translated as CASSLESYEQYF.

J is TRBJ1-1 and V is TRBV25-1, with 9 bases lining up with TRBD1. The CDR3 is 13 residues long. Trimming at V came to 4 bases and at J to 5 bases, leaving 2 bases not matched to a gene. Germline CDR1 and CDR2: MGHDK and SYGVNS. CDR3 protein: CASSGTGVTEAFF. The CDR3 region has the DNA TGTGCCAGCAGTGGGACAGGGGTAACTGAAGCTTTCTTT. The whole variable domain, remainder taken from reference TRBV25-1 and TRBJ1-1, is EADIYQTPRYLVIGTGKKITLECSQTMGHDKMYWYQQDPGMELHLIHYSYGVNSTEKGDLSSESTVSRIRTEHFPLTLESARPSHTSQYLCASSGTGVTEAFFGQGTRLTVV.

This clonotype was counted between two and nine times. This chain connects TRBV29-1 to TRBJ2-1, with 8 bases that match TRBD2. Germline trimming cut 3 bases from V and 9 bases from J; bases unmatched to any gene: 7. The CDR3 is made up of 13 amino acids. Germline values: CDR1 SQVTM, CDR2 ANQGSEA. CDR3 sequence reads: CSVDGSGVVEQFF. CDR3 coding DNA: TGCAGCGTTGATGGTAGCGGGGTAGTTGAGCAGTTCTTC.

This clonotype appeared many times. The genes are TRBV20-1 and TRBJ1-3, with D hard to call. The CDR3 is 15 amino acids. Germline V gene data show CDR1 as DFQATT and CDR2 as SNEGSKA (reference sequence). The ends were cut back, 0 bases at V and 2 bases at J, with 11 bases in the middle. CDR3 coding DNA: TGCAGTGCTAGAGATGACTCGACCCCTGGAAACACCATATATTTT. This codes for CSARDDSTPGNTIYF.

This chain's CDR3 is CASSFPRDTYEQYF. The CDR3 DNA reads as TGTGCCAGCAGTTTCCCCAGGGACACCTACGAGCAGTACTTC. The chain employs TRBV28 and TRBJ2-7; D is perhaps TRBD1 (6 bases). The CDR3 is made up of 14 amino acids. The V end was cut by 3 bases, the J end by 2 bases, with 11 bases between. Germline CDR1 is MDHEN and CDR2 is SYDVKM.

This clonotype was seen ten or more times. This chain joins TRBV4-2 and TRBJ1-6; 7 nucleotides line up with TRBD1. Looked up from germline, CDR1 is LGHNA and CDR2 is YNFKEQ. This CDR3 spans 13 amino acids. With V trimmed by 0 bases and J by 17 bases, 7 bases remained unmatched. Here the CDR3 DNA reads TGTGCCAGCAGCCAAGATGCTCCGGGACAGATCCACTTT. Residues: CASSQDAPGQIHF.

This clonotype has a count of ten or more. The chain recombines TRBV2 with TRBJ1-2, with 7 bases lining up with TRBD1. The J segment lost 13 bases and the V segment lost 0 bases, leaving 2 bases of the junction unmatched. Germline lookup yields CDR1 SNHLY and CDR2 FYNNEI. CDR3 length equals 11 residues. The CDR3, as DNA: TGTGCCAGCAGTGAAGCGACAGGGCCCACCTTC. Translating gives CASSEATGPTF.